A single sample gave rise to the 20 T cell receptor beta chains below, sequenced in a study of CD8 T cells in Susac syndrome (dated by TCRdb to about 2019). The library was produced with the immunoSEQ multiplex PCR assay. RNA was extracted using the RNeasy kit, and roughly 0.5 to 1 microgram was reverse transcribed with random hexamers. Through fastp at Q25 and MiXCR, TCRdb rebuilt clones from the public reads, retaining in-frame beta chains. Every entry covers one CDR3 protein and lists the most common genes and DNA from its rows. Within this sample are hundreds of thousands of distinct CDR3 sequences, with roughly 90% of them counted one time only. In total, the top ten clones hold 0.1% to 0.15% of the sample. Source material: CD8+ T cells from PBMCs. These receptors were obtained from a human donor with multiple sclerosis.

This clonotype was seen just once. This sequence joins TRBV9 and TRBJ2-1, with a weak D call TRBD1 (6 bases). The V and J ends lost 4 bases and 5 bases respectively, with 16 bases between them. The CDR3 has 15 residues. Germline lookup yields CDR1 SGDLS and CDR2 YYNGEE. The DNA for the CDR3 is TGTGCCAGCAGCCTCTCCGGGACACCCAACAATGAGCAGTTCTTC. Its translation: CASSLSGTPNNEQFF.

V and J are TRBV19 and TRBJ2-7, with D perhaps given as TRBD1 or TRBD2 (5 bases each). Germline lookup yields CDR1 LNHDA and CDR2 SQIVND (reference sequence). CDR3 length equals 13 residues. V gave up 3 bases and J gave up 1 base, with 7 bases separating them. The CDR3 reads CASSMGVSYEQYF. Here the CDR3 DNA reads TGTGCCAGTAGTATGGGGGTATCCTACGAGCAGTACTTC.

The CDR3 sequence is CSVEGEFPYEQYF. DNA for the CDR3: TGCAGCGTTGAAGGGGAATTTCCCTACGAGCAGTACTTC. J is TRBJ2-7 and V is TRBV29-1; unclear D gene. Trimming left V 1 base short and J 2 bases short, with 9 bases between. The CDR3 length is 13 residues. Looked up from germline, CDR1 is SQVTM and CDR2 is ANQGSEA.

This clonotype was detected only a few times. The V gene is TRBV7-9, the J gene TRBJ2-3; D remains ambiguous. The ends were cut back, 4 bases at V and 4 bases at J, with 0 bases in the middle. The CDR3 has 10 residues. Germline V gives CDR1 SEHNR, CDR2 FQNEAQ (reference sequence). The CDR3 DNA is TGTGCCAGCAGCTCAGATACGCAGTATTTT. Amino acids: CASSSDTQYF.

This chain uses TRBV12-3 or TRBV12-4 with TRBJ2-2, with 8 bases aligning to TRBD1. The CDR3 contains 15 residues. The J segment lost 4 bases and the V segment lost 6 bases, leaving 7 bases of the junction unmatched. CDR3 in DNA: TGTGCCAGCAGCCCCGACAGGGGCGTCACCGGGGAGCTGTTTTTT. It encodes CASSPDRGVTGELFF.

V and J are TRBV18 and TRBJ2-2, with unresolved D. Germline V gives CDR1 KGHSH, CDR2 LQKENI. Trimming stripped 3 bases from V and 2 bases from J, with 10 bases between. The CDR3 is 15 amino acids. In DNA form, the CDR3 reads TGTGCCAGCTCACCCGAAGGGCGTAACACCGGGGAGCTGTTTTTT. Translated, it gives CASSPEGRNTGELFF. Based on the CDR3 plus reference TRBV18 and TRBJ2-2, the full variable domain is NAGVMQNPRHLVRRRGQEARLRCSPMKGHSHVYWYRQLPEEGLKFMVYLQKENIIDESGMPKERFSAEFPKEGPSILRIQQVVRGDSAAYFCASSPEGRNTGELFFGEGSRLTVL.

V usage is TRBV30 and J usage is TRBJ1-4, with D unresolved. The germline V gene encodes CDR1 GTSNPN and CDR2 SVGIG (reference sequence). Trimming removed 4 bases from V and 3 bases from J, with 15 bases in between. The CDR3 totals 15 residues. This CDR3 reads CAWNPGIAANEKLFF. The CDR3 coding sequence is TGTGCCTGGAACCCAGGAATCGCAGCTAATGAAAAACTGTTTTTT.

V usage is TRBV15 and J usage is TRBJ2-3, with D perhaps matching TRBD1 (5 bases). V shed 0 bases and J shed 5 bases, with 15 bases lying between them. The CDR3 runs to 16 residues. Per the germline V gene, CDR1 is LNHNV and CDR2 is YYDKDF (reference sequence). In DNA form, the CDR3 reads TGTGCCACCAGCAGAGATGCTCGCCAGGGTGGAGATACGCAGTATTTT. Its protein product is CATSRDARQGGDTQYF. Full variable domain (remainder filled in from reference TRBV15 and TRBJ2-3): DAMVIQNPRYQVTQFGKPVTLSCSQTLNHNVMYWYQQKSSQAPKLLFHYYDKDFNNEADTPDNFQSRRPNTSFCFLDIRSPGLGDTAMYLCATSRDARQGGDTQYFGPGTRLTVL.

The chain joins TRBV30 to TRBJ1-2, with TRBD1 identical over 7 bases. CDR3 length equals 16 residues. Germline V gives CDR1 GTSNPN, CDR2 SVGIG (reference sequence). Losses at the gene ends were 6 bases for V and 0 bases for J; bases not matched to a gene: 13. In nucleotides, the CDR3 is TGTGCCTGCTTCGGGACAGAATATTTAGCTAACTATGGCTACACCTTC. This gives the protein CACFGTEYLANYGYTF.

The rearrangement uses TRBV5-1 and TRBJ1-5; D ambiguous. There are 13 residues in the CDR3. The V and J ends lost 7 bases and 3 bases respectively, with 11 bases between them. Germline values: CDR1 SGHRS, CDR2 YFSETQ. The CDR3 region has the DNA TGCGCCAGCCGAGCTTCGTCCAATCAGCCCCAGCATTTT. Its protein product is CASRASSNQPQHF. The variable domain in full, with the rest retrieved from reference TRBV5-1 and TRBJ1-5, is KAGVTQTPRYLIKTRGQQVTLSCSPISGHRSVSWYQQTPGQGLQFLFEYFSETQRNKGNFPGRFSGRQFSNSRSEMNVSTLELGDSALYLCASRASSNQPQHFGDGTRLSIL.

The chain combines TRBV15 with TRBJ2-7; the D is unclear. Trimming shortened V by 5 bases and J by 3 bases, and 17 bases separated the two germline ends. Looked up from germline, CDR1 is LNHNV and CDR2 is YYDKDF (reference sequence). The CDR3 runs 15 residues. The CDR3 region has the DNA TGTGCCACCAGCGAACCCGGCGTGGCAGACTACGAGCAGTACTTC. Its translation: CATSEPGVADYEQYF. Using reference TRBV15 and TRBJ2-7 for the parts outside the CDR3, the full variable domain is DAMVIQNPRYQVTQFGKPVTLSCSQTLNHNVMYWYQQKSSQAPKLLFHYYDKDFNNEADTPDNFQSRRPNTSFCFLDIRSPGLGDTAMYLCATSEPGVADYEQYFGPGTRLTVT.

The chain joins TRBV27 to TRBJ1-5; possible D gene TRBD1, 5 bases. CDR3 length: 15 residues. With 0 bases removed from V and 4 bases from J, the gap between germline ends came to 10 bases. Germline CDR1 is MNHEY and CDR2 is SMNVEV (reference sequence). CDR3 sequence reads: CASSLSWGGNQPQHF. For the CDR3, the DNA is TGTGCCAGCAGTTTATCGTGGGGGGGGAATCAGCCCCAGCATTTT.

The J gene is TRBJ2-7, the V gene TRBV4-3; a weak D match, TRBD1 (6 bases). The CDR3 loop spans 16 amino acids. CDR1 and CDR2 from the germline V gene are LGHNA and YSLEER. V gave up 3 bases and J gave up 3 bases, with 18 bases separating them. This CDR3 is CASSQERQAGYYEQYF. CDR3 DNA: TGCGCCAGCAGCCAGGAGAGACAGGCCGGCTACTACGAGCAGTACTTC.

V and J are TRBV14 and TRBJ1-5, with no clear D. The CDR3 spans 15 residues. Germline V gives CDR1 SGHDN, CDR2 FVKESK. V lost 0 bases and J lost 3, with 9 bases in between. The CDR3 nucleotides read TGTGCCAGCAGCCAAGAGGAACGGATCAATCAGCCCCAGCATTTT. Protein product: CASSQEERINQPQHF.

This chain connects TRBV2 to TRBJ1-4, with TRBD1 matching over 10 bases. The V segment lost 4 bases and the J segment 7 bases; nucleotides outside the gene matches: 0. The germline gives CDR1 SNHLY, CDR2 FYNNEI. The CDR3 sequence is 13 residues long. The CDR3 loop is CASSGDRGEKLFF. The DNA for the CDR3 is TGTGCCAGCAGTGGGGACAGGGGTGAAAAACTGTTTTTT.

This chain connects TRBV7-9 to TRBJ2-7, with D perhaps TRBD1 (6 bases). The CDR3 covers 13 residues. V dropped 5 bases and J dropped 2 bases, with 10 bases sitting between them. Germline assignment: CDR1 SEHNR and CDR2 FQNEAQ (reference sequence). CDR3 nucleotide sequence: TGTGCCAGCAGCGACGGACAGACCTACGAGCAGTACTTC. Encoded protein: CASSDGQTYEQYF.

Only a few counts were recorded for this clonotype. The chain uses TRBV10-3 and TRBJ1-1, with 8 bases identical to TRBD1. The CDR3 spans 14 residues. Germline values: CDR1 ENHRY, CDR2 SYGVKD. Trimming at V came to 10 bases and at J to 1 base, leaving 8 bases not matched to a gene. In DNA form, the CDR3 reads TGTGCCACTTCGACAGGGGCTGCGAACACTGAAGCTTTCTTT. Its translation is CATSTGAANTEAFF.

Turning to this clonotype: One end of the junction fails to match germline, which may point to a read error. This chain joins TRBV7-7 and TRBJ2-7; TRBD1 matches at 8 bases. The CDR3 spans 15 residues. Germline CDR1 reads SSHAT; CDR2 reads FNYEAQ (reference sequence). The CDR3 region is CASSLAAGTGYEQYF. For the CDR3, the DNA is TGTGCTAGCAGCTTAGCCGCCGGGACAGGCTACGAGCAGTACTTC.

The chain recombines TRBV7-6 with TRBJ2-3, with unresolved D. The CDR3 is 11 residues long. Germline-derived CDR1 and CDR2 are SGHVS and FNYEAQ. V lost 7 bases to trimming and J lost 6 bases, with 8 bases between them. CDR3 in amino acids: CASTNGDTQYF. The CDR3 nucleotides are TGTGCCAGCACAAACGGGGATACGCAGTATTTT.

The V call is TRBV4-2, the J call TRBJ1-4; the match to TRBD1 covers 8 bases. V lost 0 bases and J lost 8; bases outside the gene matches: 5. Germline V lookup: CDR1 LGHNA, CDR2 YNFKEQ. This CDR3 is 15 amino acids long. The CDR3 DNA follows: TGTGCCAGCAGCCAAGATCCGGGACAGGTGGAAAAACTGTTTTTT. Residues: CASSQDPGQVEKLFF.